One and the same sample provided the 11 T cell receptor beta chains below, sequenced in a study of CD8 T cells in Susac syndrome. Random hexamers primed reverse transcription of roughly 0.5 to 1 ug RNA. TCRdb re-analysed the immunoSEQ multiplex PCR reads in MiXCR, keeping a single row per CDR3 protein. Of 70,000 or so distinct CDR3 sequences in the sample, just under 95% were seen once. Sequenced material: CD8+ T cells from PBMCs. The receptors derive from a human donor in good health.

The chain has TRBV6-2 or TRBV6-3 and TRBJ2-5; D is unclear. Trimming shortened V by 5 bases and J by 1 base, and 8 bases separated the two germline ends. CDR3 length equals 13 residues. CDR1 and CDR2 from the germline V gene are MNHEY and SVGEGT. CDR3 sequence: CASSQALQETQYF. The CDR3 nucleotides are TGTGCCAGCAGTCAGGCCCTCCAAGAGACCCAGTACTTC.

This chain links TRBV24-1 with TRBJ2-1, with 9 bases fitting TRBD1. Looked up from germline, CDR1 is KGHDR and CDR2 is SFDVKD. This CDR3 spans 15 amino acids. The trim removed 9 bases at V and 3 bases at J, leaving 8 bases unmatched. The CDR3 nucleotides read TGTGCCACCTCGGTAGGACAGGGGATCTACAATGAGCAGTTCTTC. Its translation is CATSVGQGIYNEQFF.

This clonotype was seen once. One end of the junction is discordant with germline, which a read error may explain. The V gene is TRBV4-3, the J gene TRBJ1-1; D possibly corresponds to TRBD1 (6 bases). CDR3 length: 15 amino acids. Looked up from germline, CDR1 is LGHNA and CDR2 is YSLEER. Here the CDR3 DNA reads TGCGCCAGCAGCGAAGACGGACAGTGTGACACTGAAGCTTTCTTT. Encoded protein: CASSEDGQCDTEAFF.

This chain's CDR3 is CASSLPEGGSYNEQFF. The CDR3 DNA sequence: TGTGCCAGCAGCTTACCCGAAGGGGGCTCCTACAATGAGCAGTTCTTC. This chain connects TRBV7-2 to TRBJ2-1; TRBD1 might be the D (6 bases). Trimming stripped 2 bases from V and 0 bases from J, with 11 bases between. From germline, CDR1 is SGHTA and CDR2 FQGNSA. The CDR3 consists of 16 residues.

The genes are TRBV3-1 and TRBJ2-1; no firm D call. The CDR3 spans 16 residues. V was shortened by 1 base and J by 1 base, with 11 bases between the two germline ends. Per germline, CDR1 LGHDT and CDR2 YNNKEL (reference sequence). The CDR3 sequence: CASSQVAGPSYNEQFF. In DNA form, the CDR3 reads TGTGCCAGCAGCCAAGTAGCAGGACCTTCCTACAATGAGCAGTTCTTC.

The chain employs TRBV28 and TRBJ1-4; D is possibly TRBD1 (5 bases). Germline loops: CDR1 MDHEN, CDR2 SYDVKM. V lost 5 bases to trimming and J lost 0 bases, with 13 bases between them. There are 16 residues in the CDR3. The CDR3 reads CASSPDRIATNEKLFF. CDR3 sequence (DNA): TGTGCCAGCAGTCCCGACAGAATAGCAACTAATGAAAAACTGTTTTTT.

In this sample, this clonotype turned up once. The CDR3 nucleotides read TGCGCCAGCAGCCCCGGGGCAGGGACAGGGATTTTGCACAATGAGCAGTTCTTC. Translation gives CASSPGAGTGILHNEQFF. V is TRBV4-1 and J is TRBJ2-1, with 9 bases fitting TRBD1. This CDR3 region has 18 residues. CDR1 is MGHRA and CDR2 is YSYEKL in the germline V gene. J was trimmed by 5 bases and V by 4 bases; bases with no gene match: 15.

The CDR3 nucleotides are TGCGCCAGCAGCCAAGACAGGGGGCACGAGACCCAGTACTTC. Translation gives CASSQDRGHETQYF. The chain joins TRBV5-1 to TRBJ2-5; 10 bases fit TRBD1. Per germline, CDR1 SGHRS and CDR2 YFSETQ. With 4 bases clipped from V and 5 bases from J, the junction kept 5 bases outside the gene matches. This CDR3 contains 14 residues.

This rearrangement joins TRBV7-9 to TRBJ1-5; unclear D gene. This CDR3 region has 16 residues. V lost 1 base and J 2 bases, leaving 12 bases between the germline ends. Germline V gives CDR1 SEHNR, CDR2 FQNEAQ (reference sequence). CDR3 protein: CASSLERAGGNQPQHF. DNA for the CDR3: TGTGCCAGCAGCTTAGAACGGGCCGGGGGCAATCAGCCCCAGCATTTT.

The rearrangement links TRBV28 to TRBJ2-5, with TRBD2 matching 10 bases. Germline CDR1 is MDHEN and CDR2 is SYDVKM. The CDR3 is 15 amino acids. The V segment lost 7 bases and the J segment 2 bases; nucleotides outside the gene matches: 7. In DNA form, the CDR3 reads TGTGCCAGCAATAGTCCAGCGGGGGGGCAAGAGACCCAGTACTTC. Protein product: CASNSPAGGQETQYF.

The CDR3 here is CASSHNDNNSPLHF. The CDR3 DNA reads as TGCGCCAGCAGCCACAACGATAATAATTCACCCCTCCACTTT. The chain uses TRBV4-1 and TRBJ1-6; D gene unclear. This CDR3 spans 14 amino acids. Germline V gene sequence: CDR1 MGHRA, CDR2 YSYEKL. V lost 3 bases and J lost 5, with 8 bases in between.